The clone carrying this T cell receptor beta chain was recorded a few times. Its antigen is still unknown. The junction had 8 bases not matched to a gene; V was cut back by 3 bases and J by 6 bases. Germline-derived CDR1 and CDR2 are KGHSH and LQKENI. The CDR3 runs to 14 residues. These data are taken from a study of beta chain features in type 1 diabetes. The whole isolated RNA underwent reverse transcription, so sequencing captured expressed TCRB transcripts. Sequencing used immunoSEQ multiplex PCR; TCRdb keeps in-frame clones, though not all of them. Seen here are around 240,000 clones, around 15% observed once, and the top ten hold about 0.085%. One heparinised blood draw, averaging about 116 mL, came from each donor. Naive, central memory, regulatory and stem cell-like memory cells within the CD4+ compartment were sorted using CD45RO/CCR7/CD25/CD127/CD95/CD27. The study, taken as a whole, reports: Shortening that was moderate but significant affected the TCRB CDR3s of Type 1 diabetes patients in all four CD4+ subsets. The study found that naive, central memory and Treg TCRB repertoires appeared more similar in patients than in healthy donors. These data did not resolve whether HLA type affects TCRB rearrangement.

This sequence originates from a man aged 25 to 45 with type 1 diabetes. The chain links TRBV18 to TRBJ2-7; 7 nucleotides align to TRBD1. The specimen sequenced was naive CD4+ T cells from blood. The CDR3 spells CASSPSDRETEQYF. The CDR3 DNA is TGTGCCAGCTCACCGAGCGACAGGGAAACCGAGCAGTACTTC. Filled out from reference TRBV18 and TRBJ2-7, the complete variable domain reads NAGVMQNPRHLVRRRGQEARLRCSPMKGHSHVYWYRQLPEEGLKFMVYLQKENIIDESGMPKERFSAEFPKEGPSILRIQQVVRGDSAAYFCASSPSDRETEQYFGPGTRLTVT.